This T cell receptor (beta chain) appears in the sequencing data of a study of human T cells and chemical hapten exposure. Via MiXCR, TCRdb re-called the RACE reads, giving one row per CDR3 protein. The data show 65,000 to 90,000 distinct CDR3 sequences, with about 14% seen just once and roughly 4.6% held by the top ten. Specified time point: pre-sensitization, week 0. Treatment described: therapeutic diphenylcyclopropenone sensitization with weekly scalp DPC. CDR3 length equals 15 residues. The ends were cut back, 0 bases at V and 7 bases at J, with 15 bases in the middle. Germline lookup yields CDR1 MNHEY and CDR2 SVGAGI.

The sequence was obtained from a woman in her fifties or sixties with alopecia areata. Some clones in this sample may be carry-over from other donors' samples. The sequences come from whole blood, collected in connection with sensitization to the hapten diphenylcyclopropenone (DPC). The rearrangement links TRBV6-5 to TRBJ1-2; D is possibly TRBD1 (6 bases). CDR3 DNA sequence: TGTGCCAGCAGTTACTCTGTCAGGGGAGATCGTGGCTACACCTTC. It yields the protein CASSYSVRGDRGYTF.